This T cell receptor beta chain was identified during a study of blood T cell repertoires in COVID-19. Study-level background: The origin of the acute and convalescent COVID-19 samples was the United States, Italy and Spain.

The germline V gene has CDR1 LGHNA and CDR2 YSLEER. V shed 0 bases and J shed 7 bases, with 16 bases lying between them. The CDR3 spans 15 residues. Residents of about two dozen US areas, aged about 18 to 89 years, made up the participants. Libraries were prepared by immunoSEQ multiplex PCR; TCRdb keeps only in-frame clonotypes and omits some of them. The sample yields a few hundred thousand clones, approximately 82% seen once. Specimen: PBMCs or T cells enriched from blood (not recorded which). The sequence derives from a man aged 40-55 years who had recovered from COVID-19. The chain carries TRBV4-3 and TRBJ2-7; D is perhaps TRBD1 (6 bases). This chain's CDR3 is CASSQEGAREGEQYF. CDR3 sequence (DNA): TGCGCCAGCAGCCAAGAGGGGGCGCGTGAGGGAGAGCAGTACTTC.